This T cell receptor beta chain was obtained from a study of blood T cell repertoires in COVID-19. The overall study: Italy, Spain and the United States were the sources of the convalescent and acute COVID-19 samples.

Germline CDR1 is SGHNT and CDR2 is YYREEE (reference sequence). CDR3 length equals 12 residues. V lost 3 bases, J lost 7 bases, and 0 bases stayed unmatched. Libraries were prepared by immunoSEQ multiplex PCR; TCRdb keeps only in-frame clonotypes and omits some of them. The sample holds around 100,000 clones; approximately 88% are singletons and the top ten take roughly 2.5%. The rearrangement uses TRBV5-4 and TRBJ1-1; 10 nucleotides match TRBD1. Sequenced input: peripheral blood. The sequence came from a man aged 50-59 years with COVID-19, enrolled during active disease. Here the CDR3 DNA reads TGTGCCAGCAGCTGGGACAGGGGTGAAGCTTTCTTT. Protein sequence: CASSWDRGEAFF. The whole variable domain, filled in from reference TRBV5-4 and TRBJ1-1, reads ETGVTQSPTHLIKTRGQQVTLRCSSQSGHNTVSWYQQALGQGPQFIFQYYREEENGRGNFPPRFSGLQFPNYSSELNVNALELDDSALYLCASSWDRGEAFFGQGTRLTVV.